A single sample gave rise to the 7 T cell receptor beta chains below, sequenced in a study of T cell responses to AZD1222 COVID-19 vaccine. The table came from immunoSEQ multiplex PCR; TCRdb's copy has only in-frame clones and leaves some out. The sample shows 110,000 or so clones, 88% of them seen only once. Specimen: peripheral blood, collected 28 days after the second AZD1222 dose. These receptors were obtained from an adult who received the AZD1222 COVID-19 vaccine.

The chain is built from TRBV6-5 and TRBJ2-1; D gene ambiguous. The germline CDR1 and CDR2 sequences are MNHEY and SVGAGI. This CDR3 spans 15 amino acids. Trimming took 2 bases from V and 0 from J, leaving 8 bases between them. CDR3 nucleotides: TGTGCCAGCAGTTACGGGCAGGTCTCCTACAATGAGCAGTTCTTC. It yields the protein CASSYGQVSYNEQFF.

The genes are TRBV19 and TRBJ1-2; 7 nucleotides agree with TRBD1. V lost 5 bases and J lost 1; bases outside the gene matches: 7. This CDR3 region has 15 residues. CDR1 and CDR2 (germline): LNHDA, SQIVND (reference sequence). In nucleotides, the CDR3 is TGTGCCAGTAGTCCCCGACAGGGTGGTAACTATGGCTACACCTTC. It codes for CASSPRQGGNYGYTF.

The chain recombines TRBV9 with TRBJ1-5; TRBD1 matches at 8 bases. Trimming took 4 bases from V and 3 from J; bases not matched to a gene: 6. The CDR3 is 15 residues long. Germline loops: CDR1 SGDLS, CDR2 YYNGEE. Written as DNA, the CDR3 is TGTGCCAGCAGCCTCAGGGGACAGGTCAATCAGCCCCAGCATTTT. Amino acids: CASSLRGQVNQPQHF. Supplemented by reference TRBV9 and TRBJ1-5, the full variable domain reads DSGVTQTPKHLITATGQRVTLRCSPRSGDLSVYWYQQSLDQGLQFLIQYYNGEERAKGNILERFSAQQFPDLHSELNLSSLELGDSALYFCASSLRGQVNQPQHFGDGTRLSIL.

This chain joins TRBV29-1 and TRBJ1-3; unclear D gene. The CDR3 consists of 14 residues. From germline, CDR1 is SQVTM and CDR2 ANQGSEA. V dropped 3 bases and J dropped 0 bases, with 9 bases sitting between them. The CDR3 DNA reads TGCAGCGTTGAGCGGCCGCTCTCTGGAAACACCATATATTTT. This translates into CSVERPLSGNTIYF. Combining the CDR3 with reference TRBV29-1 and TRBJ1-3 gives the whole variable domain SAVISQKPSRDICQRGTSLTIQCQVDSQVTMMFWYRQQPGQSLTLIATANQGSEATYESGFVIDKFPISRPNLTFSTLTVSNMSPEDSSIYLCSVERPLSGNTIYFGEGSWLTVV.

This sequence joins TRBV7-3 and TRBJ2-5; D call uncertain. CDR1 is SGHTA and CDR2 is FQGTGA in the germline V gene. Trimming took 0 bases from V and 1 from J, leaving 9 bases between them. This CDR3 is 15 amino acids long. The chain's CDR3 is CASSLTDESQETQYF. The CDR3 DNA follows: TGTGCCAGCAGCTTAACGGATGAGTCCCAAGAGACCCAGTACTTC.

The chain links TRBV3-1 (or the pseudogene TRBV3-2) to TRBJ1-6; 7 positions match TRBD1. The J segment lost 9 bases and the V segment lost 6 bases, leaving 8 bases of the junction unmatched. The CDR3 runs to 14 residues. CDR1 and CDR2 from the germline V gene are LGHDT and YNNKEL (reference sequence). The CDR3, as DNA: TGTGCCAGCAGGCTCAGGGGGACGAGTTCACCCCTCCACTTT. Residues: CASRLRGTSSPLHF.

The chain recombines TRBV6-5 with TRBJ2-7; the match to TRBD2 covers 7 bases. Germline trimming cut 8 bases from V and 6 bases from J; bases unmatched to any gene: 10. This CDR3 spans 13 amino acids. The germline CDR1 and CDR2 sequences are MNHEY and SVGAGI. In DNA form, the CDR3 reads TGTGCCAGCCGCTGGGACTACCAGTCCGAGCAGTACTTC. This gives the protein CASRWDYQSEQYF.